This TCR beta chain was recovered during a study of shared clonotypes between healthy human individuals (dated by TCRdb to 2020 to 2021). As for the study more broadly: A few men and two women, aged 18 to 49 years, made up the cohort. For each donor, three plates each were used for CD4 naive and CD4 memory, two plates were used for CD8 naive, and one plate was used for CD8 memory. To estimate repertoire size and how much clonotypes are shared between individuals, the study performed deep sequencing of blood TCR repertoires from a few healthy adults. Libraries were prepared and TCR repertoires were sequenced by different laboratories using diverse techniques, in order to increase sequencing depth and limit assay-specific biases. Each donor's leukapheresis produced roughly between about 0.9 and 9.5 billion PBMCs.

TCR CDR3 regions were amplified from genomic DNA by multiplex PCR using the deep immunoSEQ assay. Extracted genomic DNA from each cell subset was distributed evenly across all wells of several immunoSEQ 96-well plates, and each plate was treated as a replicate. For sorted subsets, around 200 ng genomic DNA, equal to about 30,000 T cell genomes, was loaded into each replicate PCR. Purified libraries were quantified with a Qubit 3.0 fluorometer, sized on a Bioanalyzer 2100, and re-quantified with the KAPA Library Quantification kit. Each immunoSEQ 96-well plate was sequenced on its own single-read 150-cycle Illumina NextSeq 550 flow cell. The published analysis was carried out like this. The immunoSEQ output contained only junctional sequences without quality scores, so filtering could not match that applied to full-length reads. To assign V/J genes and CDR3, sequences were annotated against IMGT germline references using PyIR, a Python wrapper for IgBLAST v1.9. Reads were filtered out if the reads had weak V/J assignments (E-value above 1e-6), no CDR3, stop codons, out-of-frame junctions, or ambiguous translated residues. V3J clonotypes were defined as sequences sharing the same inferred V gene, J gene, and CDR3 amino acid sequence. Percentage overlap between repertoires was computed as shared unique clonotypes divided by the size of the smaller repertoire. RTK rarefaction, the Chao1 estimator, and Recon v2.1 estimates of unobserved clonotypes were used to assess repertoire richness. Generation probabilities for all TCRbeta clonotypes obtained by the gDNA method from a handful of donors were computed using OLGA. Held by TCRdb, this immuneACCESS table contains in-frame sequences only and omits some clones. Under half of the omission traces to an unresolved V gene where checked; the cause of the rest is unknown. Clone size and V and J calls were adopted from that table, with D and trimming inferred from the DNA. The table for this sample lists about 1,800,000 clones; just under 95% of them were counted only once. Under 1.5% of the sample comes from the top ten.

CD8 naive samples were CD45RO-negative cells positively selected for CCR7, giving a CD45RA+CCR7+ population that excluded TemRA cells. Healthy HIV-negative adults with no recently reported acute infections or vaccinations were included as donors. Every donor was a Caucasian adult residing in Nashville, Tennessee, USA. Blood was collected by leukapheresis, and PBMCs were isolated by Ficoll-Histopaque density gradient centrifugation and then cryopreserved in liquid nitrogen vapor phase. Analytical flow cytometry was used to check the purity and quantity of each magnetically sorted T cell population. Each sorted fraction had its genomic DNA isolated and then quantified by UV absorbance on a Nanodrop 2000c. The germline V gene specifies SGHTA as CDR1 and FQGTGA as CDR2. The V and J ends are trimmed by 3 bases and 0 bases, leaving 12 bases between them. The CDR3 has 16 amino acids, counting the end cysteine and phenylalanine. Left in the record is the CDR3 DNA by itself, 48 bases read in frame from the first base.

Concerning this clone itself: Its binding antigen is unknown. No much larger clone exists at a distance of one base, and base qualities are not known.

The paper as a whole reports these results and caveats: Compared with non-shared clonotypes, clonotypes shared by all four sorted-subset donors had higher generation probabilities. Rarefaction of sorted-subset datasets indicated incomplete sequencing despite the large sequencing depth. Around 5% of naive CD4, around 3.5% of naive CD8, around 2.3% of memory CD4, and over 0.35% of memory CD8 clonotypes were shared across several donors. Pairwise subsampling indicated that sequencing depth was expected to affect the degree of clonotype sharing among donors. The genetic and exposure-history diversity represented was limited by the small number of donors. Naive subsets generally had larger estimated clonotype richness than memory subsets did. Only blood was sampled, and tissue TCR repertoires likely differ from those in blood.

Material: naive CD8+ T cells sorted from blood. The sample's cell subset or site, from its label and the paper: CD45RA+CCR7+. The chain is encoded by TRBV7-3 joined to TRBJ2-1, and the D gene may be TRBD1, 6 bases matching. This receptor was identified in a man younger than 35 in good health. The DNA is TGTGCCAGCAGCTTGACCGGGACACCCTCCTACAATGAGCAGTTCTTC. Translated, this is CASSLTGTPSYNEQFF.